This TCR beta chain came from a study of beta chain features in type 1 diabetes. The study, taken as a whole, reports: There was a moderate but significant shortening of TCRB CDR3s in all four CD4+ subsets of Type 1 diabetes patients.

Sequenced material consisted of expressed TCRB transcripts (all of the isolated RNA was reverse transcribed). Only in-frame clones appear in the TCRdb table, and some are missing; sequencing was by immunoSEQ multiplex PCR. The profile shows around 280,000 clones, 14% to 15% of them singletons. Germline values: CDR1 MDHEN, CDR2 SYDVKM. This CDR3 region has 15 residues. The V end was cut by 2 bases, the J end by 3 bases, with 14 bases between. With respect to this clone: The antigen is not known.

The TCR originated in a man aged 18 to 29 with type 1 diabetes. This rearrangement joins TRBV28 to TRBJ2-7; D ambiguous. The sample comprised naive CD4+ T cells from blood. CDR3 in DNA: TGTGCCAGCAGTTTACCTGGGCAGGATGGCTACGAGCAGTACTTC. Protein product: CASSLPGQDGYEQYF.